A single TCR beta chain is shown here with its context. Antigen specificity is unknown. The CDR3 extends over 17 amino acids. Trimming removed 2 bases from V and 6 bases from J; junction bases left unmatched: 16. CDR1 and CDR2 from the germline V gene are LGHNA and YNFKEQ. Here immunoSEQ multiplex PCR was the method, and the copy in TCRdb shows in-frame clones only, minus some. Of more than 20,000 clones listed, more than 75% are singletons. The data were obtained in a study of T cells after posttransplantation cyclophosphamide. Notes on the study in general: TRB overlap between skin or GI tissue T cells and blood was limited. Donor-recipient repertoire similarity was low at 1-2 months, rising over year one.

The TCR sequence derives from a woman aged 60 to 75 with a blood cancer, CMV-positive, and with a related stem cell donor. The chain recombines TRBV4-2 with TRBJ2-7, with 7 bases fitting TRBD2. The sequenced sample was PBMCs. The CDR3 here is CASSQKSSAGDPAEQYF. DNA of the CDR3: TGTGCCAGCAGCCAAAAAAGTTCGGCGGGAGATCCTGCCGAGCAGTACTTC.